Shown below are 31 T cell receptor beta chains from a single sample sequenced in a study of human T cells and chemical hapten exposure. As to time point: patch test 1, 2 weeks after DPC sensitization. The treatment denotes: therapeutic diphenylcyclopropenone sensitization with weekly scalp DPC. MiXCR was run by TCRdb on the RACE reads, yielding one entry per CDR3 protein. The sample has tens of thousands of distinct CDR3 sequences, around 11% seen once; the top ten hold around 3.2%. The specimen was whole blood, collected in connection with sensitization to the hapten diphenylcyclopropenone (DPC). The receptor source for this set is a woman in her fifties or sixties with alopecia areata. Some clones in this sample may be carry-over from other donors' samples.

The chain joins TRBV2 to TRBJ1-6; possibly TRBD1 for D (5 bases). Germline V gene sequence: CDR1 SNHLY, CDR2 FYNNEI. V dropped 5 bases and J dropped 6 bases, with 11 bases sitting between them. The CDR3 loop spans 14 amino acids. CDR3 nucleotides: TGTGCCAGCAGTCAGGGTCCCAGTAATTCACCCCTCCACTTT. It encodes CASSQGPSNSPLHF.

This chain links TRBV6-1 with TRBJ2-1, with TRBD2 identical over 7 bases. Germline V gene sequence: CDR1 MNHNS, CDR2 SASEGT. With 5 bases clipped from V and 7 bases from J, the junction kept 5 bases outside the gene matches. The CDR3 runs to 13 residues. CDR3 sequence reads: CASSKTSTNEQFF. In DNA form, the CDR3 reads TGTGCCAGCAGTAAGACTAGCACGAATGAGCAGTTCTTC.

The J gene is TRBJ1-1, the V gene TRBV14; D ambiguous. V was clipped by 3 bases and J by 4 bases, with 9 bases between them. The CDR3 is 13 residues long. Germline CDR1 and CDR2: SGHDN and FVKESK. CDR3: CASSHQQSTEAFF. In DNA form, the CDR3 reads TGTGCCAGCAGCCATCAGCAGAGCACTGAAGCTTTCTTT.

This clonotype showed up many times. The rearrangement links TRBV2 to TRBJ2-5, with D uncertain. V was shortened by 5 bases and J by 5 bases, with 6 bases between the two germline ends. Germline assignment: CDR1 SNHLY and CDR2 FYNNEI. This CDR3 is built from 11 residues. The CDR3: CASSSSETQYF. The DNA of the CDR3 is TGTGCCAGCAGTTCCTCGGAGACCCAGTACTTC.

This clonotype was observed a few times. The genes are TRBV30 and TRBJ1-5, with TRBD1 as a possible D gene (5 bases). The germline CDR1 and CDR2 sequences are GTSNPN and SVGIG (reference sequence). Deletions cut 2 bases from V and 5 bases from J, with 10 bases between. CDR3 size: 13 residues. This CDR3 reads CAWSINRYQPQHF. The CDR3 DNA is TGTGCCTGGAGTATCAACAGGTATCAGCCCCAGCATTTT.

This clonotype was seen more than once but under ten times. The chain couples TRBV7-6 to TRBJ2-1, with D perhaps matching TRBD1 (5 bases). The CDR3 has 14 residues. Germline CDR1 reads SGHVS; CDR2 reads FNYEAQ. Trimming removed 1 base from V and 8 bases from J, with 12 bases in between. The CDR3 here is CASSLEAGSDEQFF. For the CDR3, the DNA is TGTGCCAGCAGCTTAGAAGCAGGGTCCGATGAGCAGTTCTTC.

This chain links TRBV7-9 with TRBJ1-2; tentative D call: TRBD1 (6 bases). Trimming shortened V by 2 bases and J by 3 bases, and 28 bases separated the two germline ends. This CDR3 contains 20 residues. The germline gives CDR1 SEHNR, CDR2 FQNEAQ (reference sequence). The CDR3 coding sequence is TGTGCCAGCAGCTTATGGGGGAAACCGACAGGACCTAAACAGGACTATGGCTACACCTTC. Translated: CASSLWGKPTGPKQDYGYTF.

This clonotype has only a few counts. The V and J genes are TRBV4-1 and TRBJ1-4; maybe TRBD1 (6 bases). The V gene's germline CDR1 is MGHRA and CDR2 YSYEKL. The V gene lost 1 base and the J gene lost 6 bases, with 15 bases spanning the gap. This CDR3 region has 16 residues. The CDR3 loop reads CASSQGFPGEYEKLFF. Written as DNA, the CDR3 is TGCGCCAGCAGCCAAGGTTTTCCAGGGGAGTATGAAAAACTGTTTTTT.

This rearrangement joins TRBV5-1 to TRBJ2-1, with D perhaps TRBD1 (6 bases). CDR1 and CDR2 (germline): SGHRS, YFSETQ. The CDR3 has 14 residues. The V end lost 7 bases, the J end lost 6 bases, and 17 bases lay between the germline ends. The CDR3 coding sequence is TGCGCCAGCCGAGAACAGGGCGCCTGCAATGAGCAGTTCTTC. This gives the protein CASREQGACNEQFF.

At least ten counts were recorded for this clonotype. This chain links TRBV29-1 with TRBJ1-5, with 7 bases identical to TRBD1. The V and J ends lost 2 bases and 6 bases, in that order; junction bases with no gene match: 4. This CDR3 spans 13 amino acids. CDR1 SQVTM and CDR2 ANQGSEA come from the germline V gene. The CDR3 DNA sequence: TGCAGCGTTGAATCAGGGGGGAGTCAGCCCCAGCATTTT. This gives the protein CSVESGGSQPQHF.

This clonotype was counted ten times or more. J is TRBJ2-1 and V is TRBV7-3; D is undetermined. In germline, CDR1 is SGHTA, CDR2 FQGTGA. This CDR3 spans 14 amino acids. V dropped 4 bases and J dropped 5 bases, with 12 bases sitting between them. CDR3 in DNA: TGTGCCAGCAGCTCCGCCGGCTGGGACAATGAGCAGTTCTTC. It encodes CASSSAGWDNEQFF.

There are a few counts of this clonotype. V gene TRBV7-6 combines with J gene TRBJ1-6, with TRBD1 as a possible D gene (5 bases). The ends were cut back, 1 base at V and 7 bases at J, with 11 bases in the middle. Germline V gene sequence: CDR1 SGHVS, CDR2 FNYEAQ. The CDR3 consists of 15 residues. This CDR3 is CASSLGGGRNSPLHF. The CDR3 region has the DNA TGTGCCAGCAGCTTAGGGGGGGGACGAAATTCACCCCTCCACTTT.

Details on this clonotype: A much larger clone is a single base away; this may be a read error. This chain links TRBV29-1 with TRBJ2-5; D is tentatively TRBD1 or TRBD2 (6 bases each). The CDR3 has 13 amino acids. Germline loops: CDR1 SQVTM, CDR2 ANQGSEA. CDR3 sequence: CSTPGGGFETQCF. DNA for the CDR3: TGCAGCACCCCCGGAGGGGGTTTCGAGACCCAGTGCTTC.

The chain uses TRBV4-1 and TRBJ2-3; D possibly corresponds to TRBD2 (5 bases). The germline V and J ends were trimmed by 0 bases and 6 bases, with 13 bases remaining between them. CDR1 MGHRA and CDR2 YSYEKL come from the germline V gene. The CDR3 is 15 residues long. The chain's CDR3 is CASSQDRLAGDTQYF. CDR3 sequence (DNA): TGCGCCAGCAGCCAAGATCGGCTAGCTGGTGATACGCAGTATTTT.

This clonotype has ten or more counts. V usage is TRBV19 and J usage is TRBJ1-4; no clear D gene. V dropped 1 base and J dropped 0 bases, with 12 bases sitting between them. Germline-derived CDR1 and CDR2 are LNHDA and SQIVND (reference sequence). The CDR3 is 17 residues long. The CDR3 is CASSIGRRPATNEKLFF. The CDR3 DNA reads as TGTGCCAGTAGTATAGGTCGCAGACCCGCAACTAATGAAAAACTGTTTTTT.

The chain combines TRBV29-1 with TRBJ1-5; D is uncertain. Germline loops: CDR1 SQVTM, CDR2 ANQGSEA. This CDR3 comprises 14 residues. V was shortened by 2 bases and J by 4 bases, with 12 bases between the two germline ends. The CDR3 DNA follows: TGCAGCGTTGAATTTGAGCGACTGAATCAGCCCCAGCATTTT. Translation: CSVEFERLNQPQHF.

This chain uses TRBV9 with TRBJ1-6, with unresolved D. Trimming took 3 bases from V and 8 from J, leaving 9 bases between them. The CDR3 is 13 amino acids. CDR1 SGDLS and CDR2 YYNGEE come from the germline V gene. DNA of the CDR3: TGTGCCAGCAGCGAAGGGTTGGATTCACCCCTCCACTTT. It codes for CASSEGLDSPLHF.

V is TRBV25-1 and J is TRBJ2-1, with D possibly being TRBD1 (5 bases). V was pared by 10 bases and J by 7 bases, with 8 bases between. From germline, CDR1 is MGHDK and CDR2 SYGVNS. The CDR3 totals 10 residues. The CDR3 here is CATQGNEQFF. As DNA, the CDR3 is TGTGCCACCCAGGGTAATGAGCAGTTCTTC.

This clonotype was seen ten or more times. The chain recombines TRBV15 with TRBJ1-2; 11 bases fit TRBD1. The J segment lost 7 bases and the V segment lost 3 bases, leaving 13 bases of the junction unmatched. CDR1 LNHNV and CDR2 YYDKDF come from the germline V gene (reference sequence). The CDR3 consists of 17 residues. CDR3 in DNA: TGTGCCACCAGCAGTGGGGAGGGGACAGGGGGTTTATTTGGCTACACCTTC. Translated, it gives CATSSGEGTGGLFGYTF.

The chain couples TRBV7-9 to TRBJ2-2; a possible D gene is TRBD1 (5 bases). Trimming removed 4 bases at V and 0 bases at J, with 12 bases between. The CDR3 totals 16 residues. Per germline, CDR1 SEHNR and CDR2 FQNEAQ (reference sequence). The CDR3 region has the DNA TGTGCCAGCAGCTACCGACAGTTGTCGAACACCGGGGAGCTGTTTTTT. It codes for CASSYRQLSNTGELFF.

There are many counts of this clonotype. This sequence joins TRBV6-6 and TRBJ2-2; D gene uncertain. Trimming pared 7 bases from V and 3 bases from J, leaving 6 bases between. In germline, CDR1 is MNHNY, CDR2 SVGAGI (reference sequence). The CDR3 runs to 12 residues. The DNA of the CDR3 is TGTGCCAGCACCCCCCACACCGGGGAGCTGTTTTTT. The encoded protein is CASTPHTGELFF.

This clonotype was seen repeatedly, ten times or more. This rearrangement joins TRBV6-6 to TRBJ2-7; 8 bases agree with TRBD1. CDR1 and CDR2 (germline): MNHNY, SVGAGI (reference sequence). The ends lost 7 bases at V and 2 bases at J; junction bases unmatched: 7. There are 14 residues in the CDR3. The CDR3 DNA reads TGTGCCAGCAAAACCGGGACAGGAACCTACGAGCAGTACTTC. Its translation is CASKTGTGTYEQYF.

Many counts were recorded for this clonotype. This chain joins TRBV7-9 and TRBJ2-5; TRBD1 agrees at 7 bases. Trimming took 6 bases from V and 5 from J; bases not matched to a gene: 6. CDR1 is SEHNR, CDR2 FQNEAQ, per germline (reference sequence). The CDR3 is 13 residues long. CDR3 nucleotides: TGTGCCAGCAGGAGGGGGCCTATGGAGACCCAGTACTTC. Amino acid sequence: CASRRGPMETQYF.

The chain joins TRBV7-9 to TRBJ2-1; D ambiguous. Trimming cost V 3 bases and J 4 bases, with 16 bases left between them. Looked up from germline, CDR1 is SEHNR and CDR2 is FQNEAQ (reference sequence). The CDR3 is 16 residues long. CDR3 DNA sequence: TGTGCCAGCAGCTTTGTAGGTGCCCACTGGTACAATGAGCAGTTCTTC. Residues: CASSFVGAHWYNEQFF.

This clonotype was observed a few times. The chain links TRBV7-9 to TRBJ1-4; 11 positions agree with TRBD1. This CDR3 has 15 residues. The germline gives CDR1 SEHNR, CDR2 FQNEAQ (reference sequence). The V segment lost 4 bases and the J segment 8 bases; nucleotides outside the gene matches: 6. This chain's CDR3 is CASSSGQGAYEKLFF. The CDR3 DNA is TGTGCCAGCAGCTCCGGACAGGGGGCATACGAAAAACTGTTTTTT.

V and J are TRBV10-3 and TRBJ2-5, with TRBD2 matching 11 bases. Germline-derived CDR1 and CDR2 are ENHRY and SYGVKD. Germline trimming cut 7 bases from V and 5 bases from J; bases unmatched to any gene: 6. The CDR3 extends over 14 amino acids. CDR3 loop: CAITASGGRETQYF. CDR3 DNA: TGTGCCATCACCGCTAGCGGGGGGCGGGAGACCCAGTACTTC.

The rearrangement joins TRBV7-9 to TRBJ2-4, with 7 bases fitting TRBD1. From germline, CDR1 is SEHNR and CDR2 FQNEAQ (reference sequence). The J segment lost 4 bases and the V segment lost 5 bases, leaving 2 bases of the junction unmatched. The CDR3 covers 13 residues. This CDR3 is CASSPTGKNIQYF. Written as DNA, the CDR3 is TGTGCCAGCAGCCCGACAGGGAAAAACATTCAGTACTTC.

The V call is TRBV7-6, the J call TRBJ1-5, with a tentative D call TRBD1 (6 bases). V lost 0 bases and J lost 4, with 13 bases in between. The germline V gene has CDR1 SGHVS and CDR2 FNYEAQ. There are 16 residues in the CDR3. The DNA for the CDR3 is TGTGCCAGCAGCTTAGCTGGTCGCCAGGGGAATCAGCCCCAGCATTTT. Translating it yields CASSLAGRQGNQPQHF.

This clonotype was recorded at least ten times. CDR3 in amino acids: CASSLGTVGHNSPLHF. DNA of the CDR3: TGCGCCAGCAGCTTGGGGACCGTGGGACATAATTCACCCCTCCACTTT. The V gene is TRBV5-1, the J gene TRBJ1-6, with D perhaps TRBD1 (5 bases). V lost 0 bases, J lost 5 bases, and 12 bases lay in between. Germline V lookup: CDR1 SGHRS, CDR2 YFSETQ. This CDR3 has 16 residues.

This clonotype has only a few counts. The chain links TRBV2 to TRBJ1-4, with 8 bases fitting TRBD1. Germline V lookup: CDR1 SNHLY, CDR2 FYNNEI. V trimming: 4 bases; J trimming: 7 bases; junction bases outside the gene matches: 8. The CDR3 runs 15 residues. DNA of the CDR3: TGTGCCAGCAGTGCCCCCGAGACAGGGGTTGAAAAACTGTTTTTT. Translated, it gives CASSAPETGVEKLFF.

This clonotype was counted a few times. V and J are TRBV3-1 and TRBJ2-6; D possibly corresponds to TRBD1 (6 bases). V was clipped by 2 bases and J by 0 bases, with 8 bases between them. The length of the CDR3 is 16 residues. The V gene's germline CDR1 is LGHDT and CDR2 YNNKEL (reference sequence). This chain's CDR3 is CASSQTGSSGANVLTF. The CDR3, as DNA: TGTGCCAGCAGCCAAACAGGGAGCTCTGGGGCCAACGTCCTGACTTTC.